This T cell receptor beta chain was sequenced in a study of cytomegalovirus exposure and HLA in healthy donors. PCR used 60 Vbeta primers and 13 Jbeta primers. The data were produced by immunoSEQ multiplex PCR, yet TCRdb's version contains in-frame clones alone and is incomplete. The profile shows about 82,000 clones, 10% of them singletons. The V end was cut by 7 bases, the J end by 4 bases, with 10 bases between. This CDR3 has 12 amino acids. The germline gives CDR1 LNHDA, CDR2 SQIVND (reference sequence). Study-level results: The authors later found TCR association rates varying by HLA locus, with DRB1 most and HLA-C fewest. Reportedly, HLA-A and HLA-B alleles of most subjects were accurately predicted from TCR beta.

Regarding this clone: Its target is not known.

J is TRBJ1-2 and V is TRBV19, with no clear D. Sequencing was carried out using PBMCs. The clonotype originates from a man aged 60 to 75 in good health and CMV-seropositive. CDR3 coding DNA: TGTGCCAGTAATTCTCGGAGCTATGGCTACACCTTC. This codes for CASNSRSYGYTF.